These T cell receptor beta chains were read from a single sample in a study of T cells in Graves' hyperthyroidism and ophthalmopathy. MiXCR, run by TCRdb on the multiplex PCR reads, gives a single entry per CDR3 protein. The sample holds approximately 260,000 distinct CDR3 sequences, approximately 14% seen once. The sequenced material came from blood. These receptors came from a woman aged 50 to 60 with Graves' hyperthyroidism that later progressed to Graves' ophthalmopathy. Each CDR3 is given with its conserved first and last residue. The D gene is left open where the match is weak. Size values are once, few and many counts, or a class for expanded clones, and some rows have none.

j_call d_call v_call clone_size cdr3_aa cdr3_nt
TRBJ2-3 TRBD1 TRBV29-1 many CSVSVSRGSTDTQYF TGCAGCGTTTCCGTGTCCAGGGGGTCCACAGATACGCAGTATTTT
TRBJ2-1 . TRBV18 many CASSLLQGSGFGEQFF TGTGCCAGCTCACTCCTTCAGGGTAGTGGGTTTGGTGAGCAGTTCTTC
TRBJ2-1 . TRBV2 many CAGSERGIWNEQFF TGTGCCGGCAGTGAAAGGGGAATTTGGAATGAGCAGTTCTTC
TRBJ2-7 . TRBV5-1 . CASSFLVNSKDAYEQYF TGCGCCAGCAGCTTTTTGGTGAACAGTAAAGATGCCTACGAGCAGTACTTC
TRBJ2-1 TRBD2 TRBV20-1 many CSAQTSGRVYNEQFF TGCAGTGCCCAGACTAGCGGGAGAGTCTACAATGAGCAGTTCTTC
TRBJ1-4 . TRBV5-1 . CASSLAVGEEEKLFF TGCGCCAGCAGCTTGGCCGTAGGGGAGGAGGAAAAACTGTTTTTT
TRBJ1-6 . TRBV6-2/TRBV6-3 few CASSYSAGAYNSPLHF TGTGCCAGCAGTTACTCGGCCGGGGCCTATAATTCACCCCTCCACTTT
TRBJ2-5 TRBD2 TRBV12-3/TRBV12-4 many CASSFASGAQETQYF TGTGCCAGCAGTTTCGCTAGCGGGGCCCAAGAGACCCAGTACTTC
TRBJ1-2 . TRBV5-1 many CASSFSSSIGYGYTF TGCGCCAGCAGCTTTTCCAGTAGTATCGGATATGGCTACACCTTC
TRBJ2-3 . TRBV7-3 . CASSPGGRDTDTQYF TGTGCCAGCAGCCCTGGGGGGCGGGACACAGATACGCAGTATTTT
TRBJ2-7 TRBD1 TRBV6-1 . CASSEVPGQNYEQYF TGTGCCAGCAGTGAAGTACCGGGACAGAATTACGAGCAGTACTTC
TRBJ1-5 . TRBV29-1 many CSVVTGPTNQPQHF TGCAGCGTCGTTACAGGGCCTACGAATCAGCCCCAGCATTTT
TRBJ2-3 TRBD2 TRBV12-3/TRBV12-4 . CASSFSFAGGFTDTQYF TGTGCCAGCAGTTTCTCCTTCGCGGGAGGGTTCACAGATACGCAGTATTTT
TRBJ1-2 . TRBV28 many CASSWGPLGYTF TGTGCCAGCAGTTGGGGACCCTTGGGCTACACCTTC
TRBJ1-5 . TRBV18 many CASSLRGGDQPQHF TGTGCCAGCTCCCTTCGTGGAGGCGATCAGCCCCAGCATTTT
TRBJ2-1 TRBD2 TRBV20-1 many CSEMVLAGEPYNEQFF TGCAGTGAAATGGTCCTAGCGGGAGAACCCTACAATGAGCAGTTCTTC
TRBJ2-1 . TRBV6-1 few CASSEPPGSGSNEQFF TGTGCCAGCAGTGAACCACCAGGGAGCGGTTCCAATGAGCAGTTCTTC
TRBJ1-1 . TRBV5-6 many CASRGEGAEAFF TGTGCCAGCAGGGGGGAGGGCGCTGAAGCTTTCTTT
TRBJ1-1 . TRBV2 many CASSTEGGGTEAFF TGTGCCAGCAGTACGGAAGGAGGAGGGACTGAAGCTTTCTTT
TRBJ2-2 TRBD2 TRBV30 many CAWGLAGHTGELFF TGTGCCTGGGGACTAGCGGGTCACACCGGGGAGCTGTTTTTT
TRBJ2-7 . TRBV20-1 . CSARQGNRYEQYF TGCAGTGCTAGGCAGGGAAATCGGTACGAGCAGTACTTC
TRBJ2-5 . TRBV29-1 many CSVVARLGETQYF TGCAGCGTTGTGGCCCGCCTTGGAGAGACCCAGTACTTC
TRBJ2-7 TRBD1 TRBV18 many CASSPTGQISYEQYF TGTGCCAGCTCACCTACGGGACAGATCTCCTACGAGCAGTACTTC
TRBJ2-2 TRBD2 TRBV5-1 . CASSLASSGTTGELFF TGCGCCAGCAGCTTGGCGAGTAGCGGGACGACCGGGGAGCTGTTTTTT